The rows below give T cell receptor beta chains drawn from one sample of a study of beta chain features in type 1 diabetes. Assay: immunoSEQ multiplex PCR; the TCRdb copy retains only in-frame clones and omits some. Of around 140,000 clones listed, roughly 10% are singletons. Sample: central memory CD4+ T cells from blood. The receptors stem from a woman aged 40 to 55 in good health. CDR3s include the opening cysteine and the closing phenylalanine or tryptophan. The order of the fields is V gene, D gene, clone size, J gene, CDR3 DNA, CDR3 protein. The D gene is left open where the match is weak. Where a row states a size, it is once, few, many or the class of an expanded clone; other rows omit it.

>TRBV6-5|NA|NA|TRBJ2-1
TGTGCCAGCAGACGGGACTCCCTTAGGGATGAGCAGTTCTTC
CASRRDSLRDEQFF
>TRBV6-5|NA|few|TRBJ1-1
TGTGCCAGCAGACCAGACTCGAACACTGAAGCTTTCTTT
CASRPDSNTEAFF
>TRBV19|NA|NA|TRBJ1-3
TGTGCCACCTGGACACCGGCCTCTGGAAACACCATATATTTT
CATWTPASGNTIYF
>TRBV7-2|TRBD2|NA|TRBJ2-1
TGTGCCAGCAGCTTAGCGATTAGCGGGGGGTCTTACAATGAGCAGTTCTTC
CASSLAISGGSYNEQFF
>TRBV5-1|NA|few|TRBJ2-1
TGCGCCAGCAGCTATAGTAGAGGCAATGAGCAGTTCTTC
CASSYSRGNEQFF
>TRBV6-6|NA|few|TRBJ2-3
TGTGCCAGCAGTCCAGGAAAGTTAGCGTCGGGTACGCAGTATTTT
CASSPGKLASGTQYF
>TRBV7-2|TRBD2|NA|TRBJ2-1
TGTGCCAGCAGCTTAGCGGTGGGCGGGGGGCTTCCTAGTGGGTACAATGAGCAGTTCTTC
CASSLAVGGGLPSGYNEQFF
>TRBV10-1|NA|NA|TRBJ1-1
TGCGCCAGCAGTGAGTCGAGGGATGGCACTGAAGCTTTCTTT
CASSESRDGTEAFF
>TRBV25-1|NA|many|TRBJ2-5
TGTGCCAGCAGTGAACCGGGGGTCCAAGAGACCCAGTACTTC
CASSEPGVQETQYF
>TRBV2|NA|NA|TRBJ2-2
TGTGCCAGCAGTGACATCGGTGGCGGGGTGAACACCGGGGAGCTGTTTTTT
CASSDIGGGVNTGELFF
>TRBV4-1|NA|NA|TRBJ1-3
TGCGCCAGCAGCCAGCTAGGTCAGACTTACTCTGGAAACACCATATATTTT
CASSQLGQTYSGNTIYF
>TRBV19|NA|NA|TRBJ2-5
TGTGCCAGTAGCGGGGGGCGTGGGGAGACCCAGTACTTC
CASSGGRGETQYF
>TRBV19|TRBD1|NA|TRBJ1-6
TGTGCCAGTAGTATCGTTCTAGGGGGCAATTCACCCCTCCACTTT
CASSIVLGGNSPLHF
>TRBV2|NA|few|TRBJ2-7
TGTGCCAGCAGTGTTTCCAGGGGCAAGGAGCAGTACTTC
CASSVSRGKEQYF